This TCR beta chain was documented in a study of cytomegalovirus exposure and HLA in healthy donors. Overall study context: The study's early data release held about 85 million unique TCRs from HLA-typed donors. Of around 400 genotyped donors, roughly 80% grouped in the Caucasian-associated ancestry cluster.

Study-wide results and caveats: CMV serostatus was the only recorded immune exposure for donors. Later analysis revealed greater clonal expansion in HLA-associated TCR beta chains than in equally common others.

Comments on this clone: Antigen unknown.

Per the germline V gene, CDR1 is KGHSH and CDR2 is LQKENI. With 3 bases removed from V and 5 bases from J, the gap between germline ends came to 8 bases. CDR3 length: 13 amino acids. The PCR was carried out with 60 Vbeta primers and 13 Jbeta primers. Produced via immunoSEQ multiplex PCR; TCRdb's table is partial and in-frame only. The top ten clones hold about 2.5% of a sample with 150,000 to 200,000 clones, about 71% of them seen once. The sequence derives from a woman aged 40 to 50 in good health and CMV-seropositive. The sequenced sample consisted of PBMCs. The chain links TRBV18 to TRBJ2-1; possibly TRBD2 for D (6 bases). DNA for the CDR3: TGTGCCAGCTCACCGGGACTCGACAATGAGCAGTTCTTC. Protein product: CASSPGLDNEQFF. Complete variable domain (other parts from reference TRBV18 and TRBJ2-1): NAGVMQNPRHLVRRRGQEARLRCSPMKGHSHVYWYRQLPEEGLKFMVYLQKENIIDESGMPKERFSAEFPKEGPSILRIQQVVRGDSAAYFCASSPGLDNEQFFGPGTRLTVL.